Shown below are 13 T cell receptor beta chains from a single sample sequenced in a study of cytomegalovirus exposure and HLA in healthy donors. The PCR employed 60 Vbeta primers together with 13 Jbeta primers. Assay used: immunoSEQ multiplex PCR; TCRdb lists only in-frame clones, some missing. The sample records about 140,000 clones, around 80% being singletons. Sample: PBMCs. These receptors came from a male donor in good health and CMV-seropositive.

The rearrangement links TRBV6-5 to TRBJ2-3; D remains ambiguous. CDR1 is MNHEY and CDR2 is SVGAGI in the germline V gene. The CDR3 is 13 amino acids. Trimming pared 10 bases from V and 6 bases from J, leaving 17 bases between. The CDR3 DNA reads TGTGCCATCAGGAGCCCACCGTCGGATACGCAGTATTTT. Its translation is CAIRSPPSDTQYF.

The chain links TRBV11-2 to TRBJ1-2; D unclear. Germline V gene lookup returns CDR1 SGHAT and CDR2 FQNNGV. V was shortened by 3 bases and J by 2 bases, with 22 bases between the two germline ends. This CDR3 is built from 18 residues. The DNA of the CDR3 is TGTGCCAGCAGCTTGACCCCGTTGAGTGTAACTACCAACTATGGCTACACCTTC. Translation gives CASSLTPLSVTTNYGYTF.

This chain links TRBV4-2 with TRBJ2-6, with 8 nucleotides matching TRBD2. After removal of 0 bases from V and 2 bases from J, the junction contained 6 bases not matched to a gene. The germline V gene has CDR1 LGHNA and CDR2 YNFKEQ. This CDR3 region has 18 residues. CDR3 nucleotides: TGTGCCAGCAGCCAAGATCTCGGGAGGGCGGCTGGGGCCAACGTCCTGACTTTC. This gives the protein CASSQDLGRAAGANVLTF.

This clone was observed a handful of times. The rearrangement uses TRBV7-8 and TRBJ2-7; 8 nucleotides line up with TRBD1. Germline V gene sequence: CDR1 SGHVS, CDR2 FQNEAQ. The CDR3 has 15 amino acids. Trimming removed 1 base from V and 1 base from J; junction bases left unmatched: 3. The CDR3 nucleotides read TGTGCCAGCAGCTTAGGACAGGGGAGGTCCTACGAGCAGTACTTC. Translating gives CASSLGQGRSYEQYF.

This chain connects TRBV7-2 to TRBJ1-2, with 9 bases aligning to TRBD1. V lost 5 bases and J lost 2; bases outside the gene matches: 6. The CDR3 is 15 residues long. Looked up from germline, CDR1 is SGHTA and CDR2 is FQGNSA. CDR3 amino acids: CASSITGGSNYGYTF. In DNA form, the CDR3 reads TGTGCCAGCAGCATCACAGGGGGCTCGAACTATGGCTACACCTTC.

The chain joins TRBV7-9 to TRBJ1-1, with D perhaps matching TRBD1 (5 bases). Trimming shortened V by 5 bases and J by 0 bases, and 10 bases separated the two germline ends. In germline, CDR1 is SEHNR, CDR2 FQNEAQ (reference sequence). The CDR3 is 14 residues long. CDR3 protein: CASSPDILNTEAFF. In DNA form, the CDR3 reads TGTGCCAGCAGCCCGGACATATTGAACACTGAAGCTTTCTTT.

This chain joins TRBV19 and TRBJ1-5, with a weak D call TRBD1 (5 bases). This CDR3 spans 14 amino acids. From germline, CDR1 is LNHDA and CDR2 SQIVND (reference sequence). Trimming removed 2 bases at V and 5 bases at J, with 10 bases between. The CDR3 sequence is CASSIQGSHQPQHF. For the CDR3, the DNA is TGTGCCAGTAGTATACAGGGCTCCCATCAGCCCCAGCATTTT.

The chain couples TRBV7-3 to TRBJ2-1, with 12 bases identical to TRBD2. Germline V lookup: CDR1 SGHTA, CDR2 FQGTGA. The CDR3 spans 15 residues. V lost 5 bases, J lost 7 bases, and 6 bases stayed unmatched. The CDR3 is CASSELAGGWNEQFF. The DNA of the CDR3 is TGTGCCAGCAGCGAACTAGCGGGAGGATGGAATGAGCAGTTCTTC.

This clone was seen a single time. The V and J genes are TRBV6-1 and TRBJ2-7; D perhaps matches TRBD2 (6 bases). The CDR3 totals 14 residues. Looked up from germline, CDR1 is MNHNS and CDR2 is SASEGT. Trimming left V 4 bases short and J 3 bases short, with 13 bases between. CDR3 in amino acids: CASSGASEIYEQYF. Written as DNA, the CDR3 is TGTGCCAGCAGTGGGGCTAGCGAGATCTACGAGCAGTACTTC.

The genes are TRBV4-1 and TRBJ2-7; 8 bases map to TRBD1. After removal of 1 base from V and 3 bases from J, the junction contained 5 bases not matched to a gene. The germline gives CDR1 MGHRA, CDR2 YSYEKL. The CDR3 runs 15 residues. The CDR3 loop is CASSQGWTGNYEQYF. As DNA, the CDR3 is TGCGCCAGCAGCCAAGGCTGGACAGGGAACTACGAGCAGTACTTC.

This chain links TRBV7-8 with TRBJ2-7, with 9 bases identical to TRBD2. The CDR3 spans 13 residues. Germline assignment: CDR1 SGHVS and CDR2 FQNEAQ. Germline trimming cut 5 bases from V and 6 bases from J; bases unmatched to any gene: 5. CDR3 coding DNA: TGTGCCAGCAGCCAGGGACTAGCCGCCGAGCAGTACTTC. Translated, it gives CASSQGLAAEQYF.

The table lists this clone with a few counts. The chain carries TRBV2 and TRBJ1-3; D not certain. Trimming removed 1 base from V and 2 bases from J, with 6 bases in between. Per germline, CDR1 SNHLY and CDR2 FYNNEI. The CDR3 length is 14 residues. The CDR3, as DNA: TGTGCCAGCAGTGAAGAACATGCTGGAAACACCATATATTTT. It is translated as CASSEEHAGNTIYF. Based on the CDR3 plus reference TRBV2 and TRBJ1-3, the full variable domain is EPEVTQTPSHQVTQMGQEVILRCVPISNHLYFYWYRQILGQKVEFLVSFYNNEISEKSEIFDDQFSVERPDGSNFTLKIRSTKLEDSAMYFCASSEEHAGNTIYFGEGSWLTVV.

The chain has TRBV7-9 and TRBJ2-5; 7 nucleotides align to TRBD1. J was trimmed by 5 bases and V by 4 bases; bases with no gene match: 13. The CDR3 is 16 amino acids. Germline V gene data show CDR1 as SEHNR and CDR2 as FQNEAQ (reference sequence). The chain's CDR3 is CASSSTGLQFWETQYF. CDR3 sequence (DNA): TGTGCCAGCAGCTCGACAGGGCTCCAATTTTGGGAGACCCAGTACTTC.